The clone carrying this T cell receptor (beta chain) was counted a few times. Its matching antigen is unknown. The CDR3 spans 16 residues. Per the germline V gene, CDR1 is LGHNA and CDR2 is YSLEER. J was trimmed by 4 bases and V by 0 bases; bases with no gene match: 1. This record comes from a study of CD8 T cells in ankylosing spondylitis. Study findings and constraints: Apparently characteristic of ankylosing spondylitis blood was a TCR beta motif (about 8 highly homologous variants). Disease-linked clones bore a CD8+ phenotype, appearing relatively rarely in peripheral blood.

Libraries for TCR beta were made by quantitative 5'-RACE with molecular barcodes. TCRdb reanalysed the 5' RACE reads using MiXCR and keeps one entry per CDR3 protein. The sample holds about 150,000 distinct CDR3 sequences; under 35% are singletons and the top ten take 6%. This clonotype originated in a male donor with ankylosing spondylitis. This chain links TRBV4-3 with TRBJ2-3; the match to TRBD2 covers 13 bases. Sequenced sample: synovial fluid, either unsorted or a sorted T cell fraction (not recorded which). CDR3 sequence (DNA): TGCGCCAGCAGCCAAGAACTAGCGGGAGGGCCAGATACGCAGTATTTT. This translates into CASSQELAGGPDTQYF.